Sequencing of this T cell receptor (beta chain) was carried out in a study of blood T cell repertoires in COVID-19. Study-level information: Sites in the United States, Italy and Spain provided acute and convalescent COVID-19 samples. From T cells, B-cell-depleted T cells, or PBMCs came the material, which was cDNA or gDNA.

In the original workflow: Estimation of nucleated cell counts relied on the amplification of reference gene primers. Sequencing was performed with immunoSEQ multiplex PCR; in TCRdb, only in-frame clones are kept and a portion is missing. V, J and clone size are taken as reported in that table, and D and trimming were inferred from the DNA itself. The sample holds 45,000 to 50,000 clones, roughly nine tenths seen once. Trimming took 5 bases from V and 0 from J, leaving 17 bases between them. Germline V lookup: CDR1 SEHNR, CDR2 FQNEAQ (reference sequence). The CDR3 runs to 17 residues. The sequenced sample was peripheral blood. This chain links TRBV7-9 with TRBJ1-3; D not certain. The receptor's source is a human donor in a cohort sampled during active COVID-19. The CDR3 region is CASSPNRGGSSGNTIYF. CDR3 DNA sequence: TGTGCCAGCAGCCCAAACAGAGGTGGGAGCTCTGGAAACACCATATATTTT.